This passage covers 29 T cell receptor beta chains from one sample sequenced in a study of OX40 agonist ivuxolimab in advanced cancers. Sequencing used immunoSEQ multiplex PCR; TCRdb keeps in-frame clones, though not all of them. The sample records some 15,000 clones, 80% to 90% being singletons. Sequencing was performed on CD4+ or CD8+ T cells sorted from blood, taken in a trial of the OX40 agonist ivuxolimab. The receptor source for this set is an adult with an advanced solid tumor such as melanoma, head and neck, liver or kidney cancer.

This chain uses TRBV7-9 with TRBJ2-3; no reliable D call. Between the trimmed V and J ends, which lost 8 bases and 3 bases, there was a span of 3 bases. This CDR3 has 10 amino acids. Germline CDR1 reads SEHNR; CDR2 reads FQNEAQ (reference sequence). The CDR3 here is CASGTDTQYF. The DNA for the CDR3 is TGTGCCAGCGGAACAGATACGCAGTATTTT.

CDR3 sequence (DNA): TGTGCCAGCAGTTTGTCTAGCGGGAGCACAGATACGCAGTATTTT. It is translated as CASSLSSGSTDTQYF. V is TRBV27 and J is TRBJ2-3, with TRBD2 matching 8 bases. Losses at the gene ends were 3 bases for V and 0 bases for J; bases not matched to a gene: 2. Germline CDR1 and CDR2: MNHEY and SMNVEV (reference sequence). The CDR3 loop spans 15 amino acids.

The V and J genes are TRBV29-1 and TRBJ1-2; 12 bases map to TRBD1. The CDR3 spans 15 residues. From germline, CDR1 is SQVTM and CDR2 ANQGSEA. The V and J ends lost 0 bases and 7 bases, in that order; junction bases with no gene match: 6. The CDR3 protein is CSVEDFGTGGIGYTF. In DNA, the CDR3 is TGCAGCGTTGAAGATTTCGGGACAGGGGGCATTGGCTACACCTTC.

The chain employs TRBV4-3 and TRBJ2-7; 7 bases agree with TRBD1. Germline-derived CDR1 and CDR2 are LGHNA and YSLEER. V shed 0 bases, J shed 2 bases, and the junction held 7 bases outside the gene matches. This CDR3 contains 16 residues. The CDR3 loop is CASSQEGADRTYEQYF. The CDR3 DNA reads TGCGCCAGCAGCCAAGAGGGCGCGGACAGGACCTACGAGCAGTACTTC.

The chain combines TRBV4-3 with TRBJ2-3; TRBD1 is a possible D gene (8 bases). Trimming took off 5 bases at V and 3 bases at J, with 15 bases between the two ends. Germline-derived CDR1 and CDR2 are LGHNA and YSLEER. The CDR3 has 15 amino acids. For the CDR3, the DNA is TGCGCCAGCAGCTATGGACAGGGAGGGACAGATACGCAGTATTTT. The encoded protein is CASSYGQGGTDTQYF.

The rearrangement links TRBV15 to TRBJ1-2; D is ambiguous. The V gene lost 0 bases and the J gene lost 6 bases, with 14 bases spanning the gap. Germline assignment: CDR1 LNHNV and CDR2 YYDKDF (reference sequence). CDR3 size: 15 residues. This chain's CDR3 is CATSRDRAVSNGYTF. The CDR3 region has the DNA TGTGCCACCAGCAGAGATCGGGCGGTCTCGAATGGCTACACCTTC.

This clone appeared a few times. The V call is TRBV27, the J call TRBJ2-7; D is unclear. The germline CDR1 and CDR2 sequences are MNHEY and SMNVEV (reference sequence). This CDR3 contains 13 residues. The V gene lost 6 bases and the J gene lost 4 bases, with 13 bases spanning the gap. In DNA, the CDR3 is TGTGCCAGCAGACCCACGGTAGGGTACGAGCAGTACTTC. Protein: CASRPTVGYEQYF.

The CDR3 bases are TGTGCCAGCAGAGCCGACATTAATGAAAAACTGTTTTTT. Its translation: CASRADINEKLFF. The genes are TRBV6-1 and TRBJ1-4; no clear D. Germline V lookup: CDR1 MNHNS, CDR2 SASEGT. V lost 6 bases and J lost 4, with 9 bases in between. This CDR3 has 13 residues.

The J gene is TRBJ2-3, the V gene TRBV5-6, with D uncertain. Trimming took 3 bases from V and 6 from J, leaving 11 bases between them. CDR3 length: 13 amino acids. Germline CDR1 SGHDT, CDR2 YYEEEE. DNA for the CDR3: TGTGCCAGCAGCTGGGAACTGTCGGATACGCAGTATTTT. Residues: CASSWELSDTQYF.

The J gene is TRBJ2-3, the V gene TRBV27, with no clear D. CDR1 is MNHEY, CDR2 SMNVEV, per germline (reference sequence). The CDR3 loop spans 18 amino acids. V was shortened by 5 bases and J by 5 bases, with 26 bases between the two germline ends. CDR3 protein: CASSPPFYFGSHQDTQYF. The CDR3 DNA sequence: TGTGCCAGCAGTCCCCCGTTTTACTTTGGAAGTCATCAAGATACGCAGTATTTT.

The chain joins TRBV27 to TRBJ1-2, with a weak D call TRBD1 (5 bases). The V gene lost 6 bases and the J gene lost 8 bases, with 19 bases spanning the gap. Germline CDR1 MNHEY, CDR2 SMNVEV (reference sequence). The CDR3 extends over 14 amino acids. For the CDR3, the DNA is TGTGCCAGCAGGCCCCACGGGGGTAGATTAGGCTACACCTTC. It is translated as CASRPHGGRLGYTF.

The rearrangement uses TRBV30 and TRBJ1-6; D is undetermined. The CDR3 extends over 14 amino acids. Germline-derived CDR1 and CDR2 are GTSNPN and SVGIG (reference sequence). Trimming took off 4 bases at V and 8 bases at J, with 15 bases between the two ends. Here the CDR3 reads CAWTPGLGDSPLHF. As DNA, the CDR3 is TGTGCCTGGACGCCGGGCCTGGGTGATTCACCCCTCCACTTT.

This chain uses TRBV4-3 with TRBJ1-4, with D unclear. The germline V gene encodes CDR1 LGHNA and CDR2 YSLEER. The CDR3 runs 17 residues. The V and J ends lost 0 bases and 5 bases respectively, with 16 bases between them. The CDR3 protein is CASSQDRWGGANEKLFF. The DNA for the CDR3 is TGCGCCAGCAGCCAAGATCGCTGGGGAGGAGCGAATGAAAAACTGTTTTTT.

The chain uses TRBV19 and TRBJ2-2, with a weak D call TRBD1 (5 bases). Trimming took off 10 bases at V and 1 base at J, with 22 bases between the two ends. The CDR3 loop spans 17 amino acids. Germline V gene data show CDR1 as LNHDA and CDR2 as SQIVND (reference sequence). CDR3 bases: TGTGCCACCCTGGGATTGACAGCGTCAGGGAACACCGGGGAGCTGTTTTTT. Its translation: CATLGLTASGNTGELFF.

Here the CDR3 DNA reads TGTGCCAGCGGAATCAATGAGCAGTTCTTC. As protein: CASGINEQFF. The V gene is TRBV27, the J gene TRBJ2-1; D remains ambiguous. CDR3 size: 10 residues. Germline lookup yields CDR1 MNHEY and CDR2 SMNVEV (reference sequence). Trimming removed 8 bases at V and 6 bases at J, with 5 bases between.

The CDR3 DNA reads as TGCAGCGCCTTGGTTTCGGTCAATAATGAAAAACTGTTTTTT. Protein product: CSALVSVNNEKLFF. V and J are TRBV29-1 and TRBJ1-4, with D uncertain. The V end lost 7 bases, the J end lost 4 bases, and 16 bases lay between the germline ends. Germline V gene data show CDR1 as SQVTM and CDR2 as ANQGSEA. This CDR3 spans 14 amino acids. Looking up the rest from reference TRBV29-1 and TRBJ1-4 gives the full variable domain: SAVISQKPSRDICQRGTSLTIQCQVDSQVTMMFWYRQQPGQSLTLIATANQGSEATYESGFVIDKFPISRPNLTFSTLTVSNMSPEDSSIYLCSALVSVNNEKLFFGSGTQLSVL.

The CDR3 region is CASSIQGPLHEQFF. The CDR3 DNA is TGTGCCAGTAGTATACAGGGCCCGTTACATGAGCAGTTCTTC. The chain recombines TRBV19 with TRBJ2-1; the D gene is possibly TRBD1 (5 bases). The CDR3 has 14 residues. Per the germline V gene, CDR1 is LNHDA and CDR2 is SQIVND (reference sequence). Trimming left V 2 bases short and J 8 bases short, with 13 bases between.

This clone was recorded only once. The gene calls are TRBV11-3 and TRBJ2-1; D remains ambiguous. Germline V gene data show CDR1 as SGHNT and CDR2 as YENEEA. V lost 4 bases, J lost 6 bases, and 10 bases lay in between. This CDR3 is 13 amino acids long. The CDR3 nucleotides are TGTGCCAGCAGCTGGGGTTCTAGCAATGAGCAGTTCTTC. Translation gives CASSWGSSNEQFF.

V and J are TRBV4-3 and TRBJ2-5, with a weak D call TRBD1 (6 bases). The J call could be wrong; TRBJ2-7 is a better fit for the DNA end. The V gene's germline CDR1 is LGHNA and CDR2 YSLEER. The CDR3 totals 14 residues. The DNA of the CDR3 is TGCGCCAGCAGCCAAGCCGGCAGGGGATACGAGCAGTACTTC. It specifies CASSQAGRGYEQYF.

This sequence joins TRBV4-2 and TRBJ2-5, with a weak D call TRBD1 (7 bases). Germline V gene data show CDR1 as LGHNA and CDR2 as YNFKEQ. Trimming left V 4 bases short and J 5 bases short, with 20 bases between. This CDR3 spans 16 amino acids. CDR3 DNA sequence: TGTGCCAGCAGCCCCGACCTTACAGGGGACTCGGAGACCCAGTACTTC. Translating it yields CASSPDLTGDSETQYF.

J is TRBJ1-5 and V is TRBV19, with a weak D call TRBD1 (5 bases). The length of the CDR3 is 15 residues. Germline V gene data show CDR1 as LNHDA and CDR2 as SQIVND (reference sequence). V lost 3 bases and J 7 bases, leaving 16 bases between the germline ends. The CDR3, as DNA: TGTGCCAGTAGTATCGGGGGGGATTCTGGCCAGCCCCAGCATTTT. Translating gives CASSIGGDSGQPQHF.

The genes are TRBV6-5 and TRBJ2-7; D unclear. Germline values: CDR1 MNHEY, CDR2 SVGAGI. V lost 5 bases and J lost 2, with 13 bases in between. The CDR3 loop spans 14 amino acids. CDR3 amino acids: CASSEGQNTYEQYF. The CDR3 coding sequence is TGTGCCAGCAGTGAAGGCCAAAACACCTACGAGCAGTACTTC.

The chain uses TRBV7-9 and TRBJ2-7; 9 bases map to TRBD2. Germline V gene data show CDR1 as SEHNR and CDR2 as FQNEAQ (reference sequence). After removal of 5 bases from V and 4 bases from J, the junction contained 3 bases not matched to a gene. This CDR3 is 13 amino acids long. For the CDR3, the DNA is TGTGCCAGCAGCCCCAGCGGGAGGTACGAGCAGTACTTC. Translated: CASSPSGRYEQYF.

The CDR3 spells CASSLNRGITEAFF. As DNA, the CDR3 is TGTGCCAGTAGTCTTAATCGAGGGATTACTGAAGCTTTCTTT. The chain joins TRBV19 to TRBJ1-1, with D uncertain. V was pared by 5 bases and J by 5 bases, with 15 bases between. Germline CDR1 LNHDA, CDR2 SQIVND (reference sequence). This CDR3 comprises 14 residues.

This clone has only one observation. The chain carries TRBV14 and TRBJ2-3; D is possibly TRBD1 (5 bases). Between the trimmed V and J ends, which lost 4 bases and 0 bases, there was a span of 14 bases. Germline V gene lookup returns CDR1 SGHDN and CDR2 FVKESK. CDR3 size: 16 residues. The CDR3 DNA follows: TGTGCCAGCAGCCCGAAGGGGTGGGTAAGCACAGATACGCAGTATTTT. Protein product: CASSPKGWVSTDTQYF.

This clone was observed a few times. The rearrangement links TRBV10-3 to TRBJ1-5; D gene unclear. The CDR3 length is 15 residues. Germline V gene lookup returns CDR1 ENHRY and CDR2 SYGVKD. V lost 7 bases, J lost 0 bases, and 13 bases lay in between. CDR3 nucleotides: TGTGCCATCAAGCCCGGGTGGTCTAGCAATCAGCCCCAGCATTTT. Its translation: CAIKPGWSSNQPQHF.

This clone was picked up a small number of times. This chain uses TRBV5-1 with TRBJ2-2; TRBD2 matches at 12 bases. CDR1 SGHRS and CDR2 YFSETQ come from the germline V gene. The CDR3 consists of 15 residues. The V segment lost 6 bases and the J segment 8 bases; nucleotides outside the gene matches: 8. The CDR3 region is CASKLAGGQNGELFF. The CDR3 coding sequence is TGCGCCAGCAAACTAGCGGGAGGCCAGAATGGGGAGCTGTTTTTT.

This chain uses TRBV18 with TRBJ1-1; D is unclear. Trimming left V 2 bases short and J 5 bases short, with 9 bases between. The CDR3 has 13 amino acids. The germline gives CDR1 KGHSH, CDR2 LQKENI. The CDR3 coding sequence is TGTGCCAGCTCACCAGGAGGACCTACTGAAGCTTTCTTT. Translation gives CASSPGGPTEAFF.

This clone was counted once. V is TRBV6-5 and J is TRBJ1-1, with D possibly TRBD1 on 6 matching bases. Germline V gives CDR1 MNHEY, CDR2 SVGAGI. V dropped 2 bases and J dropped 2 bases, with 12 bases sitting between them. The CDR3 runs 15 residues. CDR3 sequence reads: CASSYQTGGNTEAFF. CDR3 bases: TGTGCCAGCAGTTACCAGACAGGAGGTAACACTGAAGCTTTCTTT.